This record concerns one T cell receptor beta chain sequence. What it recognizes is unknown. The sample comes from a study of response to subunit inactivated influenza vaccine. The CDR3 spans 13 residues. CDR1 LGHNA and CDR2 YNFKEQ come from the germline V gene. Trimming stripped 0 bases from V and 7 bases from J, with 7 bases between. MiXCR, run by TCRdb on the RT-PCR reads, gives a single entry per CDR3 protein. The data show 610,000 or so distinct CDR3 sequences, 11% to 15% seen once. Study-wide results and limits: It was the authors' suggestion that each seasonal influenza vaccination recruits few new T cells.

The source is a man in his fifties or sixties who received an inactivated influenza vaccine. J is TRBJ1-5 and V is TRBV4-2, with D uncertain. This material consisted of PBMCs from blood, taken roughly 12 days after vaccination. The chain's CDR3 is CASSQDRAQPQHF. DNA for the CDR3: TGTGCCAGCAGCCAAGATCGCGCCCAGCCCCAGCATTTT.